The rows below give T cell receptor beta chains drawn from one sample of a study of blood T cells in healthy people across ages. TCRdb ran MiXCR on the 5' RACE reads and lists one entry per CDR3 protein. The sample has 1.5 million to 2 million distinct CDR3 sequences; roughly 27% are singletons. The material sequenced was blood. The receptors originated from a woman under 40 in good health. Both conserved end residues are part of each CDR3. Fields, in order: J gene, V gene, CDR3 protein.

TRBJ1-3 | TRBV11-2 | CASSHPPDAGNTIYF
TRBJ1-5 | TRBV2 | CASSEASPLTQPQHF
TRBJ2-3 | TRBV4-3 | CASGKRLTGITDTQYF
TRBJ2-1 | TRBV6-1 | CASSGTSGGRYNEQFF
TRBJ2-7 | TRBV29-1 | CSVWTGNSYEQYF
TRBJ2-6 | TRBV10-3 | CAISESRGTGANVLTF
TRBJ2-3 | TRBV20-1 | CSALTSGSYRTDTQYF
TRBJ2-7 | TRBV20-1 | CSARENPRVEQYF
NA | TRBV7-2 | CASSFTGGESYEQYF
TRBJ1-5 | TRBV12-3/TRBV12-4 | CASSANPPGQGNQPQHF
TRBJ2-5 | TRBV5-1 | CASNLAGTGKETQYF
TRBJ2-1 | TRBV30 | CAWRGKGLAGAEQFF
TRBJ2-3 | TRBV5-1 | CASSLEMGLDTQYF
TRBJ1-1 | TRBV20-1 | CSARSGEAFF
TRBJ2-3 | TRBV5-1 | CASSLRDRSTDTQYF
TRBJ2-4 | TRBV7-2 | CASSLRGTGIAKNIQYF
TRBJ2-7 | TRBV5-1 | CASSRTSWDYEQYF
TRBJ2-3 | TRBV24-1 | CATWGDRAPLSTDTQYF
TRBJ2-4 | TRBV12-3/TRBV12-4 | CASSFGTGGTKNIQYF
TRBJ2-3 | TRBV20-1 | CSGTSGRATDTQYF
TRBJ2-3 | TRBV29-1 | CSSSGGNTDTQYF
TRBJ2-3 | TRBV12-3/TRBV12-4 | CASSLWTSGDRGTQYF
TRBJ2-1 | TRBV20-1 | CSARATSGIYEQFF
TRBJ2-1 | TRBV29-1 | CSVVGRATYNEQFF
TRBJ1-1 | TRBV27 | CASSLLSGGRMNTEAFF
TRBJ2-6 | TRBV5-1 | CASSLEGTNWGTSLSGANVLTF
TRBJ2-3 | TRBV30 | CAWSVGTSPDTQYF
TRBJ2-3 | TRBV6-5 | CASSYARELDTQYF
TRBJ1-2 | TRBV5-1 | CASNPQGAGDGYTF
TRBJ2-7 | TRBV18 | CASSVDRSLGYEQYF
TRBJ2-7 | TRBV2 | CASNEGKSYEQYF
TRBJ2-7 | TRBV7-2 | CASSLGLAATYEQYF
TRBJ2-3 | TRBV7-8 | CASSLAVAGLTDTQYF
TRBJ2-7 | TRBV7-9 | CASSLGLAGGPVEQYF
TRBJ1-2 | TRBV20-1 | CSAPDSIYGYTF